The source of this T cell receptor (beta chain) is a study of cytomegalovirus exposure and HLA in healthy donors. TCRdb's table, derived via immunoSEQ multiplex PCR, lists solely in-frame clones and lacks some. Of roughly 250,000 clones in the sample, 90% are singletons; the top ten hold under 0.4%. Sequences were obtained from PBMCs. This TCR was recovered from a woman aged 18-29 years in good health and CMV-seronegative.

In DNA, the CDR3 is TGTGCCAGCAGTGAGCCGGGACAGGGAGGGGAAGAGACCCAGTACTTC. This encodes CASSEPGQGGEETQYF. The V and J genes are TRBV25-1 and TRBJ2-5, with 9 positions matching TRBD1. Germline CDR1 reads MGHDK; CDR2 reads SYGVNS. This CDR3 contains 16 residues. The trim removed 3 bases at V and 3 bases at J, leaving 8 bases unmatched. The full variable domain, in which reference TRBV25-1 and TRBJ2-5 provide the parts outside the CDR3, is EADIYQTPRYLVIGTGKKITLECSQTMGHDKMYWYQQDPGMELHLIHYSYGVNSTEKGDLSSESTVSRIRTEHFPLTLESARPSHTSQYLCASSEPGQGGEETQYFGPGTRLLVL.